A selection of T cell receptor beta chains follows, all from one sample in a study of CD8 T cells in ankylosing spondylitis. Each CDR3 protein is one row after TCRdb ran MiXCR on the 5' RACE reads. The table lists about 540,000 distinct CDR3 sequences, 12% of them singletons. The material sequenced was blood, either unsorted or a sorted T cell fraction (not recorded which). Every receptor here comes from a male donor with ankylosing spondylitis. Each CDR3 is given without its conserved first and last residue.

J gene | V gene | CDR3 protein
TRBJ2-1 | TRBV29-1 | SVNGGRGSSYNEQF
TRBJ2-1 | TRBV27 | ASSLFRGDSFYNEQF
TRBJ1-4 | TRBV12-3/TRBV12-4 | ASSLRGSRTNEKLF
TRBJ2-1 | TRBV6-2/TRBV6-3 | ASQTRNNEQF
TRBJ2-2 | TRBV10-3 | AIREATVNTGELF
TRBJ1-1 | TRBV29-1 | SVERLNTEAF
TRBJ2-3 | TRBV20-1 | SAPSEGVGTQY
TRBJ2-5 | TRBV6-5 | ASSSTGVLETQY
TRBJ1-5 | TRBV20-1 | SARVGGYNQPQH
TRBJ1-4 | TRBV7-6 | ASSPEVRGEKLF
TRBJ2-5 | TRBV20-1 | SGIIGGQETQY
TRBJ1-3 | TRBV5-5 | ASSLNGIDRLGNTIY
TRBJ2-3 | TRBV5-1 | ASSLGDRFNTDTQY
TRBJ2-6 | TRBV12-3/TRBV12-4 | ASSLTGAAGANVLT
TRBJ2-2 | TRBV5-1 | ASKSGVTGELF
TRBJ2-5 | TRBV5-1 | ASSFSGGKETQY
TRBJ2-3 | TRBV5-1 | ASRSQASTDTQY
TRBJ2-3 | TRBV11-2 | ASSLEWGRGDYSDTQY
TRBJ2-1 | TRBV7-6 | ASSLRTSGSYNEQF
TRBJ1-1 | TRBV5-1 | ASSFMVDTEAF
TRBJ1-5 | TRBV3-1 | ASSRETGDSSNQPQH
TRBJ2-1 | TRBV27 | ASKGLAVYNEQF
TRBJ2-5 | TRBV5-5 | ASSLGLAGVLETQY
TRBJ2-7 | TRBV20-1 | SARASGVSYEQY
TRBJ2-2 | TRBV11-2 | ASRPPQDTGELF
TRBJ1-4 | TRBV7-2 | ASSLTRGEKLF
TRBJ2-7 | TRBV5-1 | ASSLIQGNEQY